Listed below are T cell receptor beta chains from one sample, sequenced in a study of shared clonotypes between healthy human individuals. Repertoires were generated with immunoSEQ multiplex PCR, while TCRdb's copy carries only in-frame clones and drops some. The repertoire holds around 2.3 million clones, with approximately 95% as singletons. Sequencing was carried out using naive CD4+ T cells sorted from blood. The receptors stem from a man between 18 and 35 years old in good health. The CDR3 runs from the conserved cysteine through the conserved F or W. The D gene is left open where the match is weak. Part of the rows lack a size; the others show once, few, many or a class for expanded clones.

V gene	J gene	CDR3 length	D gene	clone size	CDR3 protein	CDR3 DNA
TRBV5-1	TRBJ2-7	16	TRBD2	-	CASSLGLAQYSYEQYF	TGCGCCAGCAGCCTGGGACTAGCCCAATACTCCTACGAGCAGTACTTC
TRBV29-1	TRBJ2-1	16	TRBD2	-	CSVPGTSGVSYNEQFF	TGCAGCGTTCCCGGGACTAGCGGGGTCTCCTACAATGAGCAGTTCTTC
TRBV5-6	TRBJ1-2	14	-	-	CASSLNGALYGYTF	TGTGCCAGCAGCTTGAACGGGGCCCTCTATGGCTACACCTTC
TRBV9	TRBJ1-6	16	-	-	CASSVDGSSYNSPLHF	TGTGCCAGCAGCGTAGACGGGAGCTCCTATAATTCACCCCTCCACTTT
TRBV2	TRBJ2-7	15	TRBD1	-	CASSYRTGALDEQYF	TGTGCCAGCAGCTACCGGACAGGGGCTTTAGACGAGCAGTACTTC
TRBV14	TRBJ2-1	16	TRBD1	-	CASSLRDRLDYNEQFF	TGTGCCAGCAGCCTACGGGACAGGTTGGACTACAATGAGCAGTTCTTC
TRBV5-6	TRBJ2-3	15	TRBD1	once	CASSRDRGYTDTQYF	TGTGCCAGCAGTCGAGACAGGGGCTACACAGATACGCAGTATTTT
TRBV5-6	TRBJ1-5	12	-	-	CASSLMWGSGHF	TGTGCCAGCAGCCTCATGTGGGGAAGCGGACATTTT
TRBV7-2	TRBJ2-2	16	-	-	CASSLEGDRLNGELFF	TGTGCCAGCAGCTTAGAGGGAGACAGGTTGAACGGGGAGCTGTTTTTT
TRBV7-7	TRBJ2-2	15	-	-	CASSLRGLNTGELFF	TGTGCTAGCAGCTTGAGAGGGTTGAACACCGGGGAGCTGTTTTTT
TRBV2	TRBJ2-2	15	-	once	CASSEDGGGTGELFF	TGTGCCAGCAGCGAAGATGGGGGCGGGACCGGGGAGCTGTTTTTT
TRBV21-1	TRBJ2-3	14	-	once	CASSRDRSTDTQYF	TGTGCCAGCAGCAGGGACAGGAGCACAGATACGCAGTATTTT
TRBV2	TRBJ1-3	13	-	-	CASMLGTGNTIYF	TGTGCCAGCATGCTAGGTACCGGAAACACCATATATTTT
TRBV27	TRBJ2-2	19	TRBD2	once	CARGTPLASAGPNTGELFF	TGTGCCAGGGGAACGCCCCTTGCGTCAGCGGGACCGAACACCGGGGAGCTGTTTTTT
TRBV4-1	TRBJ2-7	16	TRBD2	-	CASSQGGGLGTYEQYF	TGCGCCAGCAGCCAAGGGGGGGGTCTGGGGACCTACGAGCAGTACTTC
TRBV10-3	TRBJ1-4	13	-	-	CAISPDGTEKLFF	TGTGCCATCAGCCCCGACGGGACGGAAAAACTGTTTTTT
TRBV15	TRBJ1-3	16	-	-	CATSSMISYSGNTIYF	TGTGCCACCAGCAGTATGATATCTTACTCTGGAAACACCATATATTTT
TRBV19	TRBJ2-3	13	TRBD2	-	CASTGGATDTQYF	TGTGCCAGTACCGGGGGGGCCACAGATACGCAGTATTTT
TRBV7-2	TRBJ2-2	16	TRBD2	-	CASSYTGTRMPGELFF	TGTGCCAGCAGCTATACCGGGACTAGGATGCCCGGGGAGCTGTTTTTT
TRBV10-3	TRBJ2-1	14	TRBD2	-	CAIAGLAGVHEQFF	TGTGCCATCGCGGGACTAGCGGGAGTGCATGAGCAGTTCTTC
TRBV2	TRBJ1-1	13	-	-	CASSAQGWTEAFF	TGTGCCAGCAGTGCACAGGGATGGACTGAAGCTTTCTTT
TRBV4-1	TRBJ2-7	16	TRBD2	-	CASSPALAGGPYEQYF	TGCGCCAGCAGCCCGGCACTAGCGGGAGGGCCGTACGAGCAGTACTTC
TRBV14	TRBJ1-1	15	-	-	CASSLRTAKNTEAFF	TGTGCCAGCAGCCTCCGGACAGCGAAGAACACTGAAGCTTTCTTT
TRBV11-2	TRBJ2-1	14	-	-	CASSIGGTYNEQFF	TGTGCCAGCAGTATCGGCGGGACTTACAATGAGCAGTTCTTC
TRBV7-3	TRBJ1-2	13	-	once	CASSPRPDYGYTF	TGTGCCAGCAGCCCCCGGCCGGACTATGGCTACACCTTC
TRBV6-5	TRBJ1-3	15	TRBD1	-	CASTQTGYSGNTIYF	TGTGCCAGCACCCAGACAGGGTACTCTGGAAACACCATATATTTT
TRBV29-1	TRBJ2-7	14	TRBD2	few	CSVVAGGLLDEQYF	TGCAGCGTGGTAGCGGGAGGGCTCCTAGACGAGCAGTACTTC
TRBV7-2	TRBJ2-7	14	-	-	CASSLGQSPYEQYF	TGTGCCAGCAGCTTAGGACAGAGTCCCTACGAGCAGTACTTC
TRBV7-8	TRBJ2-7	14	-	once	CASSFRDTNYEQYF	TGTGCCAGCAGCTTCCGGGACACCAACTACGAGCAGTACTTC
TRBV29-1	TRBJ1-1	13	TRBD1	-	CSGRGTGNTEAFF	TGCAGCGGGCGTGGGACAGGGAACACTGAAGCTTTCTTT
TRBV29-1	TRBJ1-1	12	-	-	CSVEAGRTEAFF	TGCAGCGTGGAAGCGGGGCGCACTGAAGCTTTCTTT
TRBV4-1	TRBJ2-1	16	TRBD2	-	CASSPAGLAGNNEQFF	TGCGCCAGCAGCCCGGCAGGACTAGCGGGTAATAATGAGCAGTTCTTC
TRBV6-5	TRBJ1-5	14	TRBD1	-	CATRRQGGDQPQHF	TGTGCCACCCGACGACAGGGCGGGGATCAGCCCCAGCATTTT
TRBV7-2	TRBJ1-2	13	-	once	CASSAAVNYGYTF	TGTGCCAGCAGCGCAGCAGTTAACTATGGCTACACCTTC
TRBV2	TRBJ2-7	12	TRBD1	-	CASRGQLYEQYF	TGTGCCAGCAGGGGACAGCTTTACGAGCAGTACTTC
TRBV5-4	TRBJ1-2	16	TRBD1	-	CASSGDGTGYNYGYTF	TGTGCCAGCAGCGGAGACGGGACAGGATATAACTATGGCTACACCTTC
TRBV7-2	TRBJ1-5	15	-	-	CASSLTGGSNQPQHF	TGTGCCAGCAGCCTTACAGGAGGGTCCAATCAGCCCCAGCATTTT
TRBV18	TRBJ1-6	15	-	-	CASSPWANYNSPLHF	TGTGCCAGCTCACCTTGGGCCAACTATAATTCACCCCTCCACTTT
TRBV23-1	TRBJ2-1	15	-	once	CASSQPRLVGNEQFF	TGCGCCAGCAGTCAACCTAGACTAGTCGGCAATGAGCAGTTCTTC
TRBV6-5	TRBJ1-2	13	-	few	CASRREGPGGYTF	TGTGCCAGCCGGAGGGAGGGCCCGGGTGGCTACACCTTC
TRBV11-2	TRBJ2-3	12	-	-	CASSLTTDTQYF	TGTGCCAGCAGCTTAACCACAGATACGCAGTATTTT
TRBV9	TRBJ2-3	17	TRBD2	-	CASSVETSGYRTDTQYF	TGTGCCAGCAGCGTAGAGACTAGCGGGTATCGCACAGATACGCAGTATTTT
TRBV19	TRBJ2-7	15	TRBD2	-	CATRSRASGSYEQYF	TGTGCCACTCGATCCAGGGCTAGCGGATCCTACGAGCAGTACTTC
TRBV6-5	TRBJ1-1	16	TRBD1	once	CASRYRDRGSVTEAFF	TGTGCCAGCAGGTACCGGGACAGGGGGTCGGTCACTGAAGCTTTCTTT
TRBV6-1	TRBJ1-5	13	-	once	CASRPQEVQPQHF	TGTGCCAGCAGACCTCAGGAGGTCCAGCCCCAGCATTTT
TRBV30	TRBJ2-2	14	-	-	CAWSGELVTGELFF	TGTGCCTGGAGTGGGGAATTGGTCACCGGGGAGCTGTTTTTT
TRBV7-9	TRBJ2-1	15	-	-	CASSPGLGDYNEQFF	TGTGCCAGCAGCCCGGGACTTGGGGACTACAATGAGCAGTTCTTC
TRBV18	TRBJ2-7	15	TRBD2	-	CASSPRLAGSYEQYF	TGTGCCAGCTCACCAAGGCTAGCGGGCTCCTACGAGCAGTACTTC
TRBV2	TRBJ1-6	16	-	-	CASSDNPRPGTSPLHF	TGTGCCAGCAGTGATAACCCCCGGCCCGGGACCTCACCCCTCCACTTT
TRBV10-3	TRBJ2-1	15	TRBD2	-	CAISGGASGYNEQFF	TGTGCCATCAGTGGAGGAGCTAGCGGATACAATGAGCAGTTCTTC
TRBV18	TRBJ1-1	13	-	-	CASSFQGNTEAFF	TGTGCCAGCTCGTTTCAGGGGAACACTGAAGCTTTCTTT
TRBV27	TRBJ2-2	15	-	-	CASSLRAGGTGELFF	TGTGCCAGCAGTTTAAGGGCAGGGGGGACCGGGGAGCTGTTTTTT
TRBV11-3	TRBJ2-7	14	TRBD1	-	CASSRDRSSYEQYF	TGTGCCAGCAGCCGGGACAGGAGCTCCTACGAGCAGTACTTC